This T cell receptor (beta chain) is from a study of T cells in Graves' hyperthyroidism and ophthalmopathy. The study, taken as a whole, reports: Most thyroid clonotypes that were expanded above 0.001 also turned up in blood. A model using 13 V-J features told ophthalmopathy apart from stable hyperthyroidism. Model predictions of ophthalmopathy came a median approximately 6 months before onset.

V gave up 1 base and J gave up 2 bases; unmatched junction bases: 10. The CDR3 contains 16 residues. CDR1 and CDR2 (germline): DFQATT, SNEGSKA (reference sequence). Authors of the study amplified TCR beta CDR3 regions from RNA transcripts. First-round RT-PCR with HTBI primers amplified the TCR CDR3 region. TCRdb ran MiXCR on the multiplex PCR reads and lists one entry per CDR3 protein. The sample has more than 350,000 distinct CDR3 sequences, 12% to 15% seen once. Patients affected by ophthalmopathy presented a Clinical Activity Score of at least 3, a NOSPECS grade of at least 4, and disease duration below 3 months. This clonotype was observed many times. Its antigen is currently unknown.

V and J are TRBV20-1 and TRBJ1-1; 7 bases agree with TRBD1. Sequencing was performed on blood. The TCR was taken from a woman in her sixties with Graves' ophthalmopathy. Written as DNA, the CDR3 is TGCAGTGCTAGAGCCCGACCCCAGGGGGGTAACACTGAAGCTTTCTTT. Residues: CSARARPQGGNTEAFF.